The clone carrying this T cell receptor beta chain was observed a handful of times. Per the study methods: For nucleated cells, counts were estimated from reference gene primer amplification. TCRdb's table, derived via immunoSEQ multiplex PCR, lists solely in-frame clones and lacks some. V and J calls plus clone size are reproduced from that table; the DNA served to infer D and trimming. The sample includes under 110,000 clones, less than 85% of them seen just once. The data derive from a study of blood T cell repertoires in COVID-19. Study background: PBMCs, B-cell-depleted T cells, or T cells were the source of the cDNA or gDNA that made up the material.

The CDR3 consists of 13 residues. CDR1 and CDR2 from the germline V gene are WNHNN and SYGVQD (reference sequence). V lost 5 bases to trimming and J lost 9 bases, with 14 bases between them. This chain uses TRBV10-1 with TRBJ2-1; a weak D match, TRBD2 (5 bases). This TCR came from a woman between 65 and 79 years old with active or convalescent COVID-19. The material sequenced was peripheral blood. The CDR3 sequence: CASSPNQEGEQFF. Here the CDR3 DNA reads TGCGCCAGCAGTCCAAACCAAGAGGGTGAGCAGTTCTTC.